The text below deals with one TCR beta chain. Other DNA sequences in this sample translate to the same CDR3. This sample is drawn from a study of blood T cell repertoires in COVID-19. Using immunoSEQ multiplex PCR, the repertoire was profiled, and TCRdb retains in-frame clones only, with some absent. The sample holds some 70,000 clones, around 80% seen once. The sample taken for sequencing was peripheral blood. This sequence originates from a man aged 50-59 years with COVID-19, enrolled during active disease.

The DNA for the CDR3 is TGTGCCAGCTCTTTGGGCGGGAGGGATACGCAGTATTTT. Translated: CASSLGGRDTQYF. This rearrangement joins TRBV2 to TRBJ2-3; TRBD2 matches 8 bases. With V trimmed by 8 bases and J by 6 bases, 7 bases remained unmatched. Germline lookup yields CDR1 SNHLY and CDR2 FYNNEI. The CDR3 has 13 amino acids.